This paragraph reports one TCR beta chain. This specimen comes from a study of blood T cell repertoires in COVID-19. Individuals drawn from approximately 26 US areas were roughly 18 to 100 years old. Cohort assignment relied on participant-reported clinical history. The data were produced by immunoSEQ multiplex PCR, yet TCRdb's version contains in-frame clones alone and is incomplete. The table includes around 200,000 clones, roughly 89% detected once. Sample: PBMCs or T cells enriched from blood (not recorded which). This receptor was taken from a woman aged 40-49 years with acute COVID-19.

CDR3 in DNA: TGTGCCAGCAGCTTGGGCGGAGATCAGCCCCAGCATTTT. Protein product: CASSLGGDQPQHF. The chain carries TRBV5-4 and TRBJ1-5; D is unresolved. Deletions cut 0 bases from V and 5 bases from J, with 6 bases between. Per germline, CDR1 SGHNT and CDR2 YYREEE (reference sequence). This CDR3 has 13 residues.